The entry below describes one TCR beta chain. Its target is not known. The same CDR3 arises from other DNA sequences in this sample as well. The CDR3 length is 11 residues. Trimming pared 0 bases from V and 3 bases from J, leaving 1 base between. Germline V gene lookup returns CDR1 SGHNT and CDR2 YYREEE (reference sequence). This sample is drawn from a study of beta chain features in type 1 diabetes. Study-wide results and limits: An over-representation of cells with high TCR expression could result from cDNA sequencing. Among patients with Type 1 diabetes, TCRB CDR3s were moderately but significantly shorter in every one of the four CD4+ subsets.

Expressed TCRB transcripts were sequenced, since all the RNA that had been isolated was reverse transcribed. The protocol was immunoSEQ multiplex PCR, while the TCRdb copy is restricted to in-frame clones and leaves out a portion. Of 600,000 to 700,000 clones in the sample, roughly 12% are singletons; the top ten hold around 0.12%. The V call is TRBV5-4, the J call TRBJ2-7; no reliable D call. This TCR was sampled from a man younger than 45 with type 1 diabetes. Sequencing input: naive CD4+ T cells from blood. The CDR3 is CASSLDYEQYF. The CDR3 region has the DNA TGTGCCAGCAGCTTGGACTACGAGCAGTACTTC.